One and the same sample provided the 23 T cell receptor beta chains below, sequenced in a study of cytomegalovirus exposure and HLA in healthy donors. A multiplex PCR was run with 60 Vbeta primers and 13 Jbeta primers. Produced via immunoSEQ multiplex PCR; TCRdb's table is partial and in-frame only. Among fewer than 250,000 clones, about 75% were seen once, and the ten largest hold around 2%. Sample: PBMCs. These receptors were collected from a man aged 18 to 30 in good health and CMV-seronegative.

This rearrangement joins TRBV19 to TRBJ1-5; tentative D call: TRBD1 (5 bases). Germline-derived CDR1 and CDR2 are LNHDA and SQIVND (reference sequence). This CDR3 contains 15 residues. Trimming took off 4 bases at V and 4 bases at J, with 14 bases between the two ends. CDR3 nucleotides: TGTGCCAGTAGTAAGGAGGGGATGGGTAATCAGCCCCAGCATTTT. Amino acid sequence: CASSKEGMGNQPQHF.

The chain uses TRBV4-2 and TRBJ2-5; TRBD2 agrees at 12 bases. The junction had 8 bases not matched to a gene; V was cut back by 0 bases and J by 3 bases. Germline V gene lookup returns CDR1 LGHNA and CDR2 YNFKEQ. This CDR3 is 18 amino acids long. The CDR3 DNA reads TGTGCCAGCAGCCAAGATTCCGGGACTAGCGGGCGGGAAGAGACCCAGTACTTC. Residues: CASSQDSGTSGREETQYF.

The chain has TRBV29-1 and TRBJ1-1; 7 positions match TRBD1. The CDR3 contains 16 residues. V lost 5 bases and J lost 4; bases outside the gene matches: 16. Germline assignment: CDR1 SQVTM and CDR2 ANQGSEA. The CDR3 region has the DNA TGCAGCGTTCCCCGAGGGACAGCTACCCTAAGCACTGAAGCTTTCTTT. It yields the protein CSVPRGTATLSTEAFF.

V and J are TRBV11-2 and TRBJ2-7; 10 nucleotides align to TRBD1. The CDR3 sequence is 14 residues long. Germline V gives CDR1 SGHAT, CDR2 FQNNGV. The ends lost 1 base at V and 6 bases at J; junction bases unmatched: 3. The CDR3 protein is CASSLGQGAFEQYF. The CDR3 nucleotides are TGTGCCAGCAGCTTAGGACAGGGGGCCTTCGAGCAGTACTTC.

The V call is TRBV19, the J call TRBJ1-2; no clear D. CDR1 is LNHDA, CDR2 SQIVND, per germline (reference sequence). This CDR3 region has 13 residues. The ends were cut back, 7 bases at V and 4 bases at J, with 13 bases in the middle. The DNA of the CDR3 is TGTGCCAGTACACGGGGTGTTCGCTATGGCTACACCTTC. Protein sequence: CASTRGVRYGYTF.

The chain is built from TRBV5-1 and TRBJ2-5, with a tentative D call TRBD2 (6 bases). The CDR3 loop spans 15 amino acids. Trimming shortened V by 2 bases and J by 1 base, and 12 bases separated the two germline ends. CDR1 is SGHRS and CDR2 is YFSETQ in the germline V gene. CDR3 residues: CASSFTGGVQETQYF. The CDR3 DNA follows: TGCGCCAGCAGCTTCACAGGAGGGGTCCAAGAGACCCAGTACTTC.

The gene calls are TRBV2 and TRBJ2-1; D unclear. Trimming shortened V by 4 bases and J by 10 bases, and 20 bases separated the two germline ends. This CDR3 region has 15 residues. Germline V gene data show CDR1 as SNHLY and CDR2 as FYNNEI. Here the CDR3 reads CASSAEATETPEQFF. CDR3 sequence (DNA): TGTGCCAGCAGTGCCGAGGCGACGGAGACTCCGGAGCAGTTCTTC.

This clone was seen more than once but under ten times. The chain combines TRBV13 with TRBJ1-3; maybe TRBD1 (6 bases). V lost 0 bases and J lost 0, with 9 bases in between. CDR3 size: 16 residues. Germline V gives CDR1 PRHDT, CDR2 FYEKMQ (reference sequence). The CDR3, as DNA: TGTGCCAGCAGCTTAGGGGGGACAAGCTCTGGAAACACCATATATTTT. Its protein is CASSLGGTSSGNTIYF.

The table lists this clone with a count of one. This chain joins TRBV7-3 and TRBJ2-2, with 10 positions matching TRBD1. V shed 5 bases, J shed 8 bases, and the junction held 5 bases outside the gene matches. CDR3 size: 14 residues. Germline V lookup: CDR1 SGHTA, CDR2 FQGTGA. The CDR3 region is CASSPGTGAGELFF. The CDR3 bases are TGTGCCAGCAGCCCCGGGACAGGGGCTGGGGAGCTGTTTTTT.

This rearrangement joins TRBV2 to TRBJ2-3; unclear D gene. The CDR3 covers 15 residues. Germline V gene data show CDR1 as SNHLY and CDR2 as FYNNEI. Trimming left V 4 bases short and J 3 bases short, with 14 bases between. In DNA form, the CDR3 reads TGTGCCAGCAGTGGCGGAAGGAAGAGAACAGATACGCAGTATTTT. As protein: CASSGGRKRTDTQYF.

The chain employs TRBV9 and TRBJ1-5; D unclear. This CDR3 is built from 15 residues. Germline V gene data show CDR1 as SGDLS and CDR2 as YYNGEE. V lost 0 bases to trimming and J lost 0 bases, with 7 bases between them. This chain's CDR3 is CASSVALYSNQPQHF. In DNA, the CDR3 is TGTGCCAGCAGCGTAGCCCTTTATAGCAATCAGCCCCAGCATTTT. The full variable domain, in which reference TRBV9 and TRBJ1-5 provide the parts outside the CDR3, is DSGVTQTPKHLITATGQRVTLRCSPRSGDLSVYWYQQSLDQGLQFLIQYYNGEERAKGNILERFSAQQFPDLHSELNLSSLELGDSALYFCASSVALYSNQPQHFGDGTRLSIL.

In nucleotides, the CDR3 is TGCGCCAGCAGCATAGGACTAGCGATGAGCACAGATACGCAGTATTTT. It codes for CASSIGLAMSTDTQYF. The chain carries TRBV5-1 and TRBJ2-3; 9 nucleotides line up with TRBD2. The V and J ends lost 4 bases and 0 bases, in that order; junction bases with no gene match: 6. The CDR3 totals 16 residues. Germline V lookup: CDR1 SGHRS, CDR2 YFSETQ.

The CDR3 DNA sequence: TGCGCCAGCAACTCAGGCTCGAGCAATCAGCCCCAGCATTTT. Translated: CASNSGSSNQPQHF. This chain links TRBV23-1 with TRBJ1-5; D gene unclear. TRBV23-1 is given ORF status, its function remaining uncertain. V lost 7 bases and J 1 base, leaving 11 bases between the germline ends. There are 14 residues in the CDR3.

This clone has only a few counts. The rearrangement links TRBV27 to TRBJ2-3; TRBD2 might be the D (6 bases). CDR3 size: 14 residues. Between the trimmed V and J ends, which lost 5 bases and 5 bases, there was a span of 14 bases. Germline V gene lookup returns CDR1 MNHEY and CDR2 SMNVEV (reference sequence). The CDR3 region has the DNA TGTGCCAGCAGTGGTCGGGGGAAGGGAGATACGCAGTATTTT. Translating it yields CASSGRGKGDTQYF.

The chain joins TRBV7-9 to TRBJ1-3; TRBD1 matches at 8 bases. The CDR3 extends over 19 amino acids. Germline lookup yields CDR1 SEHNR and CDR2 FQNEAQ (reference sequence). V trimming: 5 bases; J trimming: 0 bases; junction bases outside the gene matches: 15. The CDR3, as DNA: TGTGCCAGCAGCACCGGACAGGGTATGATGGGGAGCTCTGGAAACACCATATATTTT. Amino acids: CASSTGQGMMGSSGNTIYF.

The chain employs TRBV5-1 and TRBJ2-1, with a tentative D call TRBD2 (5 bases). This CDR3 region has 12 residues. Trimming shortened V by 0 bases and J by 9 bases, and 7 bases separated the two germline ends. Germline CDR1 reads SGHRS; CDR2 reads YFSETQ. The CDR3 is CASSLVRGEQFF. DNA for the CDR3: TGCGCCAGCAGCTTGGTCCGGGGTGAGCAGTTCTTC.

The chain carries TRBV9 and TRBJ1-1; D remains unclear. The CDR3 loop spans 13 amino acids. V was pared by 0 bases and J by 2 bases, with 5 bases between. The germline CDR1 and CDR2 sequences are SGDLS and YYNGEE. The CDR3 DNA reads TGTGCCAGCAGCGTAGACACAAACACTGAAGCTTTCTTT. This translates into CASSVDTNTEAFF.

J is TRBJ2-1 and V is TRBV4-3, with a tentative D call TRBD2 (6 bases). Trimming took off 5 bases at V and 5 bases at J, with 10 bases between the two ends. Germline CDR1 reads LGHNA; CDR2 reads YSLEER. There are 13 residues in the CDR3. The DNA of the CDR3 is TGCGCCAGCAGCAGTAGCGGAGACAATGAGCAGTTCTTC. It specifies CASSSSGDNEQFF.

The chain links TRBV7-2 to TRBJ2-1; 10 positions agree with TRBD2. V trimming: 1 base; J trimming: 6 bases; junction bases outside the gene matches: 12. The CDR3 is 18 residues long. Germline V gene sequence: CDR1 SGHTA, CDR2 FQGNSA. CDR3 nucleotide sequence: TGTGCCAGCAGCTTAGACCGCCTAGCGGGAGTCTGGGGCAATGAGCAGTTCTTC. Translating gives CASSLDRLAGVWGNEQFF.

This clone came up once. The gene calls are TRBV11-2 and TRBJ1-1; 8 bases match TRBD1. Trimming at V came to 5 bases and at J to 1 base, leaving 6 bases not matched to a gene. The CDR3 runs to 15 residues. Germline CDR1 and CDR2: SGHAT and FQNNGV. The CDR3 DNA sequence: TGTGCCAGCAGCCCCGACAGGGGAGGGAACACTGAAGCTTTCTTT. Its protein product is CASSPDRGGNTEAFF. The full variable domain, rest sourced from reference TRBV11-2 and TRBJ1-1, is EAGVAQSPRYKIIEKRQSVAFWCNPISGHATLYWYQQILGQGPKLLIQFQNNGVVDDSQLPKDRFSAERLKGVDSTLKIQPAKLEDSAVYLCASSPDRGGNTEAFFGQGTRLTVV.

The rearrangement joins TRBV4-3 to TRBJ2-7; no definite D call. Germline V gene data show CDR1 as LGHNA and CDR2 as YSLEER. V was trimmed by 3 bases and J by 4 bases, leaving 16 bases between them. The CDR3 spans 15 residues. The CDR3 protein is CASSHDTTTGYEQYF. CDR3 coding DNA: TGCGCCAGCAGCCATGATACTACGACCGGTTACGAGCAGTACTTC.

The chain uses TRBV2 and TRBJ2-3; D remains unclear. This CDR3 spans 13 amino acids. The germline CDR1 and CDR2 sequences are SNHLY and FYNNEI. Trimming took 8 bases from V and 2 from J, leaving 11 bases between them. The CDR3 DNA reads TGTGCCAGCTTGGGCAGGTCCACAGATACGCAGTATTTT. This gives the protein CASLGRSTDTQYF. Using reference TRBV2 and TRBJ2-3 for the parts outside the CDR3, the full variable domain is EPEVTQTPSHQVTQMGQEVILRCVPISNHLYFYWYRQILGQKVEFLVSFYNNEISEKSEIFDDQFSVERPDGSNFTLKIRSTKLEDSAMYFCASLGRSTDTQYFGPGTRLTVL.

This chain uses TRBV29-1 with TRBJ1-5; maybe TRBD1 (6 bases). Between the trimmed V and J ends, which lost 6 bases and 6 bases, there was a span of 15 bases. Germline lookup yields CDR1 SQVTM and CDR2 ANQGSEA. This CDR3 has 13 amino acids. CDR3 sequence reads: CSVEQGIGQPQHF. The CDR3 DNA is TGCAGCGTGGAACAGGGAATAGGTCAGCCCCAGCATTTT.